One and the same sample provided the 3 T cell receptor beta chains below, sequenced in a study of blood T cell repertoires in COVID-19. Method: immunoSEQ multiplex PCR; TCRdb's copy keeps in-frame clones and lacks some. The sample consists of 150,000 or so clones, 75% to 90% of them appearing once. Sequencing was performed on peripheral blood. Every receptor here comes from a human donor in a cohort sampled during active COVID-19.

The chain uses TRBV12-3 or TRBV12-4 and TRBJ1-2; D is possibly TRBD1 (5 bases). The CDR3 contains 11 residues. The V gene lost 10 bases and the J gene lost 8 bases, with 14 bases spanning the gap. This chain's CDR3 is CATYGGDGYTF. CDR3 DNA sequence: TGTGCCACCTACGGGGGTGACGGCTACACCTTC.

The genes are TRBV7-9 and TRBJ1-1; TRBD1 agrees at 8 bases. V gave up 5 bases and J gave up 1 base; unmatched junction bases: 6. The CDR3 runs 15 residues. The germline gives CDR1 SEHNR, CDR2 FQNEAQ (reference sequence). CDR3 amino acids: CASSLGTGKNTEAFF. The CDR3 nucleotides read TGTGCCAGCAGCCTAGGGACAGGTAAGAACACTGAAGCTTTCTTT.

This clone was observed once. This chain links TRBV6-2 or TRBV6-3 with TRBJ2-3; D is possibly TRBD1 (6 bases). Per the germline V gene, CDR1 is MNHEY and CDR2 is SVGEGT. V was trimmed by 1 base and J by 4 bases, leaving 12 bases between them. The CDR3 covers 15 residues. CDR3 residues: CASSYWGPGSDTQYF. For the CDR3, the DNA is TGTGCCAGCAGTTACTGGGGGCCGGGGTCAGATACGCAGTATTTT.